Listed below are T cell receptor beta chains from one sample, sequenced in a study of radiotherapy plus CTLA-4 blockade in lung cancer. Sequencing used immunoSEQ multiplex PCR; TCRdb keeps in-frame clones, though not all of them. Among a few thousand clones, roughly 84% were seen once, and the ten largest hold more than 4%. The input for sequencing was tumor tissue, taken from a patient treated with radiotherapy plus ipilimumab. Receptors were obtained from a human donor with non-small cell lung cancer that progressed on radiotherapy plus ipilimumab. CDR3s include the opening cysteine and the closing phenylalanine or tryptophan. A D gene is named only where the DNA matches it firmly.

TRBV2	TRBJ1-5	-	CASRSDTDQPQHF	TGTGCCAGCAGGAGCGACACGGATCAGCCCCAGCATTTT
TRBV5-4	TRBJ2-3	-	CASSPGADTQYF	TGTGCCAGCAGCCCCGGGGCAGATACGCAGTATTTT
TRBV11-2	TRBJ1-1	-	CASSWTQLNTEAFF	TGTGCCAGCAGCTGGACACAGTTAAACACTGAAGCTTTCTTT
TRBV5-1	TRBJ1-2	-	CASTDAGAGYGYTF	TGCGCCAGCACCGACGCCGGGGCCGGCTATGGCTACACCTTC
TRBV4-1	TRBJ1-5	TRBD1	CASSQGDRDSNQPQHF	TGCGCCAGCAGCCAAGGGGACAGAGATAGCAATCAGCCCCAGCATTTT
TRBV18	TRBJ2-5	TRBD1	CASSSGQGATETQYF	TGTGCCAGCTCATCAGGACAGGGGGCTACGGAGACCCAGTACTTC
TRBV4-1	TRBJ1-3	-	CASSQDPSGNTIYF	TGCGCCAGCAGCCAAGACCCCTCTGGAAACACCATATATTTT
TRBV5-4	TRBJ1-1	-	CASSLRLGGNTEAFF	TGTGCCAGCAGCTTGAGGTTGGGGGGGAACACTGAAGCTTTCTTT
TRBV15	TRBJ2-7	-	CATSTEGGGYEQYF	TGTGCCACCAGCACTGAGGGGGGCGGTTACGAGCAGTACTTC
TRBV29-1	TRBJ2-6	-	CSVVQGGQSGANVLTF	TGCAGCGTGGTACAGGGCGGCCAGTCTGGGGCCAACGTCCTGACTTTC